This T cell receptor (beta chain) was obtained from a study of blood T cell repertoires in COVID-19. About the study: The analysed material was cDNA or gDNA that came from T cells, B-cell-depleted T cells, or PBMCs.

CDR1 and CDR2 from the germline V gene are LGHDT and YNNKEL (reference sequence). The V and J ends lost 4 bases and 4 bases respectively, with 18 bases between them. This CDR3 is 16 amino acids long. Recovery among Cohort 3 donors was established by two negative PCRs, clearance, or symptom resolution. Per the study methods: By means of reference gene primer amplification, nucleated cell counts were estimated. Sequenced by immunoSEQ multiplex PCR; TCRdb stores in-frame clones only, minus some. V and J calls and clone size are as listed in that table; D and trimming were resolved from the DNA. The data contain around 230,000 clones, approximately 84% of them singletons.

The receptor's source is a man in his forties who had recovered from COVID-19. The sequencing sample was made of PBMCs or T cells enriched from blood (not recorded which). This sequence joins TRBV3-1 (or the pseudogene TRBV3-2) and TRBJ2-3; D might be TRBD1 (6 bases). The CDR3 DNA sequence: TGTGCCAGCAGCCTCCTATTAGGGGGTCAGGCAGATACGCAGTATTTT. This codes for CASSLLLGGQADTQYF.